The 26 T cell receptor beta chains given below trace back to one sample, sequenced in a study of T cell clones after liver transplantation. The assay was immunoSEQ multiplex PCR, and TCRdb's table has in-frame clones only and misses some. Of tens of thousands of clones in the sample, about four fifths were seen once. The sequencing used CD4+ T cells from blood, collected 12 months after liver transplant. The origin of the receptors is a human patient who received a liver transplant. Among the T cells, some may be from the graft donor.

The chain is built from TRBV7-2 and TRBJ2-5, with D uncertain. With 4 bases removed from V and 5 bases from J, the gap between germline ends came to 17 bases. Germline CDR1 is SGHTA and CDR2 is FQGNSA. The CDR3 is 15 residues long. The CDR3 DNA is TGTGCCAGCAGCTGGAGTGGTGCCCCTGGGGAGACCCAGTACTTC. This translates into CASSWSGAPGETQYF.

The chain recombines TRBV6-1 with TRBJ2-1; 8 nucleotides line up with TRBD2. CDR1 is MNHNS, CDR2 SASEGT, per germline. This CDR3 region has 16 residues. The junction had 6 bases not matched to a gene; V was cut back by 3 bases and J by 2 bases. In DNA form, the CDR3 reads TGTGCCAGCAGTGAGTCCGGGACTAGTCCCTACAATGAGCAGTTCTTC. Amino acid sequence: CASSESGTSPYNEQFF.

The chain joins TRBV7-9 to TRBJ2-5; 10 positions agree with TRBD1. Germline loops: CDR1 SEHNR, CDR2 FQNEAQ (reference sequence). J lost 3 bases, V lost 5 bases, and 6 bases had no gene match. This CDR3 has 15 residues. The DNA of the CDR3 is TGTGCCAGCAGCACGGGGACAGGGGCCGAAGAGACCCAGTACTTC. Residues: CASSTGTGAEETQYF.

This clone appeared a single time. This chain uses TRBV7-6 with TRBJ1-1; D remains ambiguous. Germline CDR1 and CDR2: SGHVS and FNYEAQ. V lost 2 bases to trimming and J lost 6 bases, with 10 bases between them. The CDR3 contains 13 residues. For the CDR3, the DNA is TGTGCCAGCAGCTTATCCCGCGAATCTGAAGCTTTCTTT. It translates to CASSLSRESEAFF.

In this sample, this clone turned up a few times. The rearrangement joins TRBV4-1 to TRBJ1-5, with 7 bases lining up with TRBD1. V shed 6 bases, J shed 0 bases, and the junction held 5 bases outside the gene matches. Germline V gene data show CDR1 as MGHRA and CDR2 as YSYEKL. The CDR3 extends over 15 amino acids. Here the CDR3 DNA reads TGCGCCAGCAGGCGACAGGGAGATAGCAATCAGCCCCAGCATTTT. Translation gives CASRRQGDSNQPQHF.

V usage is TRBV27 and J usage is TRBJ1-1; D unclear. Deletions cut 5 bases from V and 1 base from J, with 11 bases between. This CDR3 region has 14 residues. CDR1 MNHEY and CDR2 SMNVEV come from the germline V gene (reference sequence). The CDR3 loop reads CASSREVGNTEAFF. CDR3 nucleotide sequence: TGTGCCAGCAGTCGGGAGGTGGGGAACACTGAAGCTTTCTTT.

The J gene is TRBJ2-1, the V gene TRBV9; 12 nucleotides align to TRBD2. CDR3 length equals 16 residues. From germline, CDR1 is SGDLS and CDR2 YYNGEE. V lost 0 bases and J lost 8; bases outside the gene matches: 6. CDR3 DNA: TGTGCCAGCAGCGTAGGTCTAGCGGGAGGGGAGGATGAGCAGTTCTTC. It translates to CASSVGLAGGEDEQFF.

The gene calls are TRBV2 and TRBJ2-1; 8 nucleotides line up with TRBD2. The CDR3 has 19 residues. The ends lost 6 bases at V and 0 bases at J; junction bases unmatched: 16. The germline V gene has CDR1 SNHLY and CDR2 FYNNEI. The CDR3, as DNA: TGTGCCAGCAGCCATGCCTGGGGGGCGGGAGGAATCTCCTACAATGAGCAGTTCTTC. It codes for CASSHAWGAGGISYNEQFF.

The CDR3 loop is CASSPDPGTGDNEQFF. The CDR3 nucleotides are TGTGCCAGCAGCCCTGACCCCGGGACAGGGGACAATGAGCAGTTCTTC. The chain combines TRBV11-3 with TRBJ2-1; 10 bases match TRBD1. The trim removed 5 bases at V and 5 bases at J, leaving 9 bases unmatched. CDR3 size: 16 residues. The germline CDR1 and CDR2 sequences are SGHNT and YENEEA.

V is TRBV20-1 and J is TRBJ1-2; no reliable D call. The CDR3 contains 11 residues. Trimming removed 5 bases from V and 7 bases from J, with 11 bases in between. Germline-derived CDR1 and CDR2 are DFQATT and SNEGSKA (reference sequence). The CDR3 DNA is TGCAGTGCTCCTCTGGGCCGTGGCTACACCTTC. This sequence encodes CSAPLGRGYTF.

The chain links TRBV2 to TRBJ1-1, with no clear D. Germline assignment: CDR1 SNHLY and CDR2 FYNNEI. V lost 4 bases and J 0 bases, leaving 6 bases between the germline ends. The CDR3 totals 13 residues. CDR3 amino acids: CASSVGVNTEAFF. Written as DNA, the CDR3 is TGTGCCAGCAGTGTCGGGGTGAACACTGAAGCTTTCTTT.

The rearrangement joins TRBV25-1 to TRBJ2-5; 10 bases line up with TRBD1. This CDR3 is built from 14 residues. Trimming cost V 5 bases and J 5 bases; bases outside gene matches: 5. The germline CDR1 and CDR2 sequences are MGHDK and SYGVNS. This CDR3 reads CASSSDRGQETQYF. The CDR3 DNA is TGTGCCAGCAGTTCCGACAGGGGGCAGGAGACCCAGTACTTC.

The chain uses TRBV7-2 and TRBJ1-3; D is unclear. Germline V gene lookup returns CDR1 SGHTA and CDR2 FQGNSA. The CDR3 extends over 15 amino acids. V was cut by 2 bases and J by 0 bases, with 8 bases left in between. CDR3 loop: CASSLLGISGNTIYF. DNA for the CDR3: TGTGCCAGCAGCTTACTTGGGATCTCTGGAAACACCATATATTTT.

The rearrangement links TRBV2 to TRBJ2-5, with D possibly being TRBD2 (6 bases). CDR1 SNHLY and CDR2 FYNNEI come from the germline V gene. Trimming stripped 9 bases from V and 2 bases from J, with 16 bases between. CDR3 length: 14 residues. CDR3 residues: CARGKGLEQETQYF. The CDR3 DNA is TGTGCCAGAGGAAAGGGACTGGAACAAGAGACCCAGTACTTC. The entire variable domain, with the rest obtained from reference TRBV2 and TRBJ2-5, is as follows: EPEVTQTPSHQVTQMGQEVILRCVPISNHLYFYWYRQILGQKVEFLVSFYNNEISEKSEIFDDQFSVERPDGSNFTLKIRSTKLEDSAMYFCARGKGLEQETQYFGPGTRLLVL.

J is TRBJ2-1 and V is TRBV5-1; D might be TRBD1 (6 bases). From germline, CDR1 is SGHRS and CDR2 YFSETQ. Trimming removed 7 bases at V and 1 base at J, with 12 bases between. The CDR3 spans 14 residues. The CDR3 DNA is TGCGCCAGCGGATTAGGACAGTCCTACAATGAGCAGTTCTTC. Encoded protein: CASGLGQSYNEQFF.

The J gene is TRBJ2-7, the V gene TRBV7-2; 9 nucleotides align to TRBD1. Germline V CDR1 and CDR2: SGHTA, FQGNSA. CDR3 length: 15 residues. With 3 bases clipped from V and 1 base from J, the junction kept 4 bases outside the gene matches. The CDR3 sequence is CASSLGDRDSYEQYF. CDR3 sequence (DNA): TGTGCCAGCAGCTTGGGGGACAGGGATTCCTACGAGCAGTACTTC.

Remarks on this clone: One end of the junction does not line up with germline, which may come from a read error. This sequence joins TRBV20-1 and TRBJ2-5; the D is unclear. Germline CDR1 is DFQATT and CDR2 is SNEGSKA (reference sequence). This CDR3 has 11 amino acids. The CDR3 here is CSARETETQYF. For the CDR3, the DNA is TGCAGTGCCAGAGAGACGGAGACCCAGTACTTC.

The V gene is TRBV7-2, the J gene TRBJ2-1, with D hard to call. This CDR3 comprises 15 residues. V shed 6 bases and J shed 0 bases, with 12 bases lying between them. The germline CDR1 and CDR2 sequences are SGHTA and FQGNSA. The CDR3 DNA reads TGTGCCAGCAGGGAACAGCGTGGCTCCTACAATGAGCAGTTCTTC. Its protein product is CASREQRGSYNEQFF.

The genes are TRBV6-6 and TRBJ2-7; D gene unclear. V lost 6 bases to trimming and J lost 0 bases, with 15 bases between them. This CDR3 is 15 amino acids long. Germline V CDR1 and CDR2: MNHNY, SVGAGI (reference sequence). Here the CDR3 reads CASSRLAQSSYEQYF. The CDR3 region has the DNA TGTGCCAGCAGCAGATTAGCCCAGAGCTCCTACGAGCAGTACTTC.

This chain uses TRBV6-6 with TRBJ2-1; D is perhaps TRBD1 (5 bases). CDR1 is MNHNY, CDR2 SVGAGI, per germline (reference sequence). V lost 6 bases and J 7 bases, leaving 10 bases between the germline ends. The CDR3 spans 12 residues. Here the CDR3 DNA reads TGTGCCAGCAGCGCAGGGCGGAATGAGCAGTTCTTC. Residues: CASSAGRNEQFF.

The CDR3 reads CASSSPFSLGELFF. The DNA of the CDR3 is TGTGCCAGCAGCTCGCCTTTCTCTCTTGGGGAGCTGTTTTTT. This sequence joins TRBV7-6 and TRBJ2-2; unclear D gene. This CDR3 has 14 residues. The ends were cut back, 4 bases at V and 8 bases at J, with 14 bases in the middle. Germline V gene lookup returns CDR1 SGHVS and CDR2 FNYEAQ.

The rearrangement joins TRBV2 to TRBJ1-2; a weak D match, TRBD1 (5 bases). Germline V CDR1 and CDR2: SNHLY, FYNNEI. Trimming cost V 4 bases and J 4 bases, with 7 bases left between them. The CDR3 spans 12 residues. CDR3 protein: CASSGGGYGYTF. CDR3 coding DNA: TGTGCCAGCAGTGGGGGGGGCTATGGCTACACCTTC.

The chain joins TRBV2 to TRBJ1-1; 7 nucleotides line up with TRBD1. Germline-derived CDR1 and CDR2 are SNHLY and FYNNEI. The CDR3 runs 17 residues. V lost 6 bases, J lost 3 bases, and 16 bases stayed unmatched. The CDR3 loop is CASRDRETYGGDTEAFF. The DNA of the CDR3 is TGTGCCAGCAGAGACAGGGAAACTTACGGTGGCGACACTGAAGCTTTCTTT.

The chain combines TRBV4-2 with TRBJ1-1; 7 bases agree with TRBD1. CDR3 length: 14 amino acids. Germline loops: CDR1 LGHNA, CDR2 YNFKEQ. Germline trimming cut 3 bases from V and 4 bases from J; bases unmatched to any gene: 5. The CDR3 protein is CASSHATGITEAFF. CDR3 DNA: TGTGCCAGCAGCCACGCGACAGGGATCACTGAAGCTTTCTTT.

In this sample, this clone turned up once. The rearrangement uses TRBV15 and TRBJ1-4, with 7 nucleotides matching TRBD1. The CDR3 is made up of 15 amino acids. V gave up 1 base and J gave up 8 bases; unmatched junction bases: 7. The germline CDR1 and CDR2 sequences are LNHNV and YYDKDF (reference sequence). CDR3 protein: CATSRGDSWREKLFF. As DNA, the CDR3 is TGTGCCACCAGCAGAGGGGACAGTTGGCGGGAAAAACTGTTTTTT.

The rearrangement uses TRBV5-1 and TRBJ1-1; 9 positions agree with TRBD1. CDR3 size: 17 residues. CDR1 SGHRS and CDR2 YFSETQ come from the germline V gene. Trimming at V came to 0 bases and at J to 0 bases, leaving 6 bases not matched to a gene. CDR3 bases: TGCGCCAGCAGCTTGGCGGGACAGGGATCCATGAACACTGAAGCTTTCTTT. This gives the protein CASSLAGQGSMNTEAFF.